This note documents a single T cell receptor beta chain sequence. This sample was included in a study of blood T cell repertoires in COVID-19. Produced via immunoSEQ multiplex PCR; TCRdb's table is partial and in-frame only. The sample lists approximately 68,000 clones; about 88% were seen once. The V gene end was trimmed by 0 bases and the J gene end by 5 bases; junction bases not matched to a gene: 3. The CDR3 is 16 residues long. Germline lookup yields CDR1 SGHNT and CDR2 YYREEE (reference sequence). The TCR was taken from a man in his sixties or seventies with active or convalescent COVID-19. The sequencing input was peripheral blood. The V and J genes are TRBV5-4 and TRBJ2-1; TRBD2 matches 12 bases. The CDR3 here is CASSLGGLAGNNEQFF. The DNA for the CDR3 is TGTGCCAGCAGCTTGGGAGGACTAGCGGGAAACAATGAGCAGTTCTTC.